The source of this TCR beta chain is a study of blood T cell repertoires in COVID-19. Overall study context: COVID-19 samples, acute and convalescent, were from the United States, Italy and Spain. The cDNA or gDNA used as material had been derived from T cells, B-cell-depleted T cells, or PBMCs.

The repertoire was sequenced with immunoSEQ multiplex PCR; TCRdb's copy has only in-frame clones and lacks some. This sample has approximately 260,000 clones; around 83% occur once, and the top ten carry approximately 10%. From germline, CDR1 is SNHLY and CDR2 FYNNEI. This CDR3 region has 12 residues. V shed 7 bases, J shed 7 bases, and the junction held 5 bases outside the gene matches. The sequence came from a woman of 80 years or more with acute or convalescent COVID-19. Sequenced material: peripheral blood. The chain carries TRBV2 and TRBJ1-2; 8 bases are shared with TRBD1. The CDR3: CASKGRGLGYTF. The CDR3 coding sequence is TGTGCCAGCAAGGGCAGGGGGCTTGGCTACACCTTC.